This is a list of T cell receptor beta chains from one sample in a study of identical twins. TCRdb used MiXCR to reprocess the 5' RACE reads, holding one entry per CDR3 protein. Here the sample spans approximately 890,000 distinct CDR3 sequences, around an eighth being singletons. The sample was also linked to a second study, of yellow fever vaccine responses in identical twins.

Sequenced input: PBMCs. These receptors were collected from a young woman in good health. Each CDR3 is given with its conserved first and last residue. D genes are given only for firm matches. Clone size appears in some rows only: once, few, many, or a class for an expanded clone.

cdr3_aa	cdr3_nt	j_call	v_call	d_call	clone_size	cdr3_length
CASRGGGKVGELFF	TGTGCCAGCAGGGGTGGGGGGAAGGTCGGGGAGCTGTTTTTT	TRBJ2-2	TRBV12-3/TRBV12-4	.	.	14
CASRSGGLYTGELFF	TGTGCCAGCAGAAGCGGGGGGCTTTATACCGGGGAGCTGTTTTTT	TRBJ2-2	TRBV6-1	TRBD2	few	15
CASSSTGTGGDEQYF	TGTGCCAGCAGTTCGACCGGGACAGGGGGCGACGAGCAGTACTTC	TRBJ2-7	TRBV7-9	TRBD1	few	15
CSVSEQGGDYEQYF	TGCAGCGTTTCTGAACAGGGTGGCGACTACGAGCAGTACTTC	TRBJ2-7	TRBV29-1	.	many	14
CASPGTGSSEAFF	TGTGCCAGTCCAGGGACAGGGAGCTCTGAAGCTTTCTTT	TRBJ1-1	TRBV28	TRBD1	.	13
CASSQDGLAGGHSEQFF	TGTGCCAGCAGCCAAGATGGACTAGCGGGGGGGCATAGTGAGCAGTTCTTC	TRBJ2-1	TRBV4-2	TRBD2	few	17
CSAIPGLPLRSSYNEQFF	TGCAGTGCAATTCCGGGACTGCCTCTTAGGAGCTCCTACAATGAGCAGTTCTTC	TRBJ2-1	TRBV20-1	.	few	18
CASSKSGGNTEAFF	TGTGCCAGCAGCAAATCAGGCGGAAACACTGAAGCTTTCTTT	TRBJ1-1	TRBV3-1	.	few	14
CATSREHAGFGDTQYF	TGTGCCACCAGCAGAGAGCATGCGGGGTTTGGAGATACGCAGTATTTT	TRBJ2-3	TRBV15	.	.	16
CASSQDWAVQETQYF	TGCGCCAGCAGCCAAGATTGGGCAGTACAAGAGACCCAGTACTTC	TRBJ2-5	TRBV4-1	.	.	15
CASSLSGTRYNEQFF	TGTGCCAGCTCACTATCCGGGACTAGGTACAATGAGCAGTTCTTC	TRBJ2-1	TRBV18	TRBD2	few	15
CASSQEGFGNTEAFF	TGCGCCAGCAGCCAAGAAGGGTTCGGGAACACTGAAGCTTTCTTT	TRBJ1-1	TRBV4-1	.	few	15
CASKGQPQETQYF	TGTGCCAGCAAGGGACAGCCCCAAGAGACCCAGTACTTC	TRBJ2-5	TRBV28	TRBD1	.	13
CATSDLAGDTDTQYF	TGTGCCACCAGTGATTTGGCAGGGGACACAGATACGCAGTATTTT	TRBJ2-3	TRBV24-1	.	many	15
CASSQDYWGGSTEAFF	TGCGCCAGCAGCCAAGATTACTGGGGTGGATCCACTGAAGCTTTCTTT	TRBJ1-1	TRBV4-1	.	few	16
CASSQDPLPLQGIAYNEQFF	TGCGCCAGCAGCCAAGATCCACTTCCACTACAGGGGATTGCCTACAATGAGCAGTTCTTC	TRBJ2-1	TRBV4-1	TRBD1	few	20
CASSSSFQPLNEQFF	TGTGCCAGCAGTTCTTCTTTCCAACCGCTCAATGAGCAGTTCTTC	TRBJ2-1	TRBV28	.	.	15
CASSYAGGETQYF	TGTGCCAGCAGTTACGCGGGAGGAGAGACCCAGTACTTC	TRBJ2-5	TRBV6-5	TRBD2	few	13
CASSLGHRTGIGNTEAFF	TGTGCCAGCAGCTTAGGGCATCGGACAGGGATCGGGAACACTGAAGCTTTCTTT	TRBJ1-1	TRBV7-6	TRBD1	.	18
CSAPDPGHSYEQYF	TGCAGTGCTCCTGACCCAGGGCACTCCTACGAGCAGTACTTC	TRBJ2-7	TRBV20-1	.	many	14
CASSEIGSQAQYF	TGTGCCAGCAGTGAAATCGGCAGCCAGGCCCAGTACTTC	TRBJ2-5	TRBV2	.	.	13
CASSIQGEQYF	TGTGCCAGTAGCATACAGGGGGAGCAGTACTTC	TRBJ2-7	TRBV19	TRBD1	.	11
CASSPNSLGFRNNEQFF	TGTGCCAGCAGCCCCAACTCTCTAGGGTTCCGGAACAATGAGCAGTTCTTC	TRBJ2-1	TRBV7-9	.	.	17
CASSLNRGTYNEQFF	TGTGCCAGCAGTTTAAACAGGGGAACCTACAATGAGCAGTTCTTC	TRBJ2-1	TRBV28	TRBD1	few	15
CASSDSSLTGELFF	TGTGCCAGCAGTGACAGTTCACTCACCGGGGAGCTGTTTTTT	TRBJ2-2	TRBV6-4	.	few	14
CASRVRNGETQYF	TGTGCCAGCAGGGTCAGGAACGGGGAGACCCAGTACTTC	TRBJ2-5	TRBV2	.	.	13
CASSQDLGPRKTQYF	TGTGCCAGCAGCCAAGATCTAGGACCAAGAAAGACCCAGTACTTC	TRBJ2-5	TRBV3-1	.	few	15
CASSRRAQETQYF	TGTGCCAGCAGCCGGAGGGCCCAAGAGACCCAGTACTTC	TRBJ2-5	TRBV9	.	.	13
CAISADPSNEQYF	TGTGCCATCAGTGCGGACCCCTCGAACGAGCAGTACTTC	TRBJ2-7	TRBV10-3	.	few	13
CASSLETLEKLFF	TGTGCCAGCAGCTTAGAAACACTCGAAAAACTGTTTTTT	TRBJ1-4	TRBV7-9	.	.	13
CSAIRTTEQFF	TGCAGTGCTATAAGGACGACTGAGCAGTTCTTC	TRBJ2-1	TRBV20-1	.	many	11
CASSLGTSEGGEQFF	TGTGCCAGCAGCTTAGGGACTAGCGAAGGCGGTGAGCAGTTCTTC	TRBJ2-1	TRBV5-4	TRBD2	.	15
CSVGTQIEAFF	TGCAGCGTTGGTACCCAGATTGAAGCTTTCTTT	TRBJ1-1	TRBV29-1	.	many	11
CATSSDGGQFF	TGTGCCACCAGCTCAGACGGGGGGCAGTTCTTC	TRBJ2-1	TRBV15	.	.	11
CATSESGQGTYNEQFF	TGTGCCACCAGTGAGTCAGGACAGGGAACCTACAATGAGCAGTTCTTC	TRBJ2-1	TRBV24-1	TRBD1	.	16
CAISVGSNDQPQHF	TGTGCCATCAGTGTAGGCAGTAACGATCAGCCCCAGCATTTT	TRBJ1-5	TRBV10-3	.	few	14
CASGGLGEQFF	TGTGCCAGTGGGGGGCTTGGTGAGCAGTTCTTC	TRBJ2-1	TRBV2	.	few	11
CASSQGGERQPQHF	TGTGCCAGCAGCCAAGGAGGGGAGCGTCAGCCCCAGCATTTT	TRBJ1-5	TRBV3-1	.	.	14
CASSEAGGGPFF	TGTGCCAGCAGTGAAGCTGGTGGGGGTCCCTTCTTC	TRBJ2-7	TRBV2	.	few	12
CASSSRASTDTQYF	TGTGCCAGCAGCTCCCGGGCTAGCACAGATACGCAGTATTTT	TRBJ2-3	TRBV13	.	.	14
CASSPREGAGNEQFF	TGTGCCAGCTCCCCGAGAGAAGGAGCCGGCAATGAGCAGTTCTTC	TRBJ2-1	TRBV18	.	.	15
CASRSTGVLNQPQHF	TGTGCCAGCAGATCCACAGGGGTCCTGAATCAGCCCCAGCATTTT	TRBJ1-5	TRBV12-3/TRBV12-4	TRBD1	many	15
CATSRDGGAGELFF	TGTGCCACCAGCAGAGATGGTGGGGCCGGGGAGCTGTTTTTT	TRBJ2-2	TRBV15	.	few	14
CASRHEQPQHF	TGTGCCAGCAGACACGAGCAGCCCCAGCATTTT	TRBJ1-5	TRBV28	.	few	11